Listed here are 31 T cell receptor beta chains from one sample, sequenced in a study of cytomegalovirus exposure and HLA in healthy donors. PCR amplification relied on 60 Vbeta primers (plus 13 Jbeta primers). Generated by immunoSEQ multiplex PCR, the TCRdb table keeps only in-frame clones and is missing some. Of about 130,000 clones listed, 65% to 80% are singletons. Material for sequencing was PBMCs. The source of these receptors is a human donor in good health.

The rearrangement joins TRBV5-1 to TRBJ2-1; a weak D match, TRBD1 (6 bases). The CDR3 covers 14 residues. Deletions cut 3 bases from V and 0 bases from J, with 7 bases between. The germline gives CDR1 SGHRS, CDR2 YFSETQ. CDR3 in amino acids: CASSSDSSYNEQFF. The CDR3 DNA follows: TGCGCCAGCAGCTCGGACAGCTCCTACAATGAGCAGTTCTTC.

This rearrangement joins TRBV5-1 to TRBJ2-3; D possibly corresponds to TRBD2 (6 bases). Trimming removed 4 bases at V and 4 bases at J, with 10 bases between. Germline V gene lookup returns CDR1 SGHRS and CDR2 YFSETQ. The CDR3 runs 13 residues. The CDR3 protein is CASSLRRADTQYF. DNA of the CDR3: TGCGCCAGCAGCCTGCGGAGGGCAGATACGCAGTATTTT.

The sample holds a few counts of this clone. The chain links TRBV6-6 to TRBJ2-1; 8 nucleotides agree with TRBD2. The CDR3 length is 14 residues. Germline lookup yields CDR1 MNHNY and CDR2 SVGAGI (reference sequence). The ends lost 6 bases at V and 5 bases at J; junction bases unmatched: 6. The CDR3 DNA is TGTGCCAGCAGACCACTAGCGGCCAACAATGAGCAGTTCTTC. Translation: CASRPLAANNEQFF.

This clone occurred a few times. This chain joins TRBV6-1 and TRBJ1-4, with unresolved D. This CDR3 spans 13 amino acids. The germline CDR1 and CDR2 sequences are MNHNS and SASEGT. V dropped 3 bases and J dropped 5 bases, with 7 bases sitting between them. CDR3 region: CASSEWQNEKLFF. CDR3 in DNA: TGTGCCAGCAGTGAGTGGCAAAATGAAAAACTGTTTTTT.

This clone was picked up a small number of times. The V gene is TRBV7-7, the J gene TRBJ2-7; 8 bases agree with TRBD2. This CDR3 comprises 13 residues. CDR1 SSHAT and CDR2 FNYEAQ come from the germline V gene (reference sequence). CDR3 in amino acids: CAPGLAESYEQYF. CDR3 sequence (DNA): TGTGCTCCCGGACTAGCTGAATCCTACGAGCAGTACTTC.

This chain uses TRBV11-2 with TRBJ2-3, with TRBD2 matching 13 bases. Germline loops: CDR1 SGHAT, CDR2 FQNNGV. V lost 4 bases to trimming and J lost 0 bases; unmatched junction nucleotides: 7. This CDR3 spans 18 amino acids. CDR3 loop: CASSSGLAGRPSTDTQYF. The CDR3 DNA is TGTGCCAGCAGCTCGGGACTAGCGGGAAGACCTAGCACAGATACGCAGTATTTT.

This sequence joins TRBV18 and TRBJ1-5; 7 bases are a match to TRBD1. V lost 4 bases, J lost 6 bases, and 9 bases stayed unmatched. This CDR3 is built from 15 residues. In germline, CDR1 is KGHSH, CDR2 LQKENI. CDR3 protein: CASSLTTGVGQPQHF. DNA of the CDR3: TGTGCCAGCTCACTAACTACAGGGGTCGGTCAGCCCCAGCATTTT.

V and J are TRBV15 and TRBJ1-4, with D tentatively TRBD1 (6 bases). Germline loops: CDR1 LNHNV, CDR2 YYDKDF (reference sequence). Trimming shortened V by 6 bases and J by 4 bases, and 12 bases separated the two germline ends. The CDR3 sequence is 14 residues long. The CDR3 loop is CATRIRGGNEKLFF. Here the CDR3 DNA reads TGTGCCACCAGAATAAGAGGGGGTAATGAAAAACTGTTTTTT. Drawing the rest from reference TRBV15 and TRBJ1-4, the complete variable domain is DAMVIQNPRYQVTQFGKPVTLSCSQTLNHNVMYWYQQKSSQAPKLLFHYYDKDFNNEADTPDNFQSRRPNTSFCFLDIRSPGLGDTAMYLCATRIRGGNEKLFFGSGTQLSVL.

V and J are TRBV18 and TRBJ1-5; 12 positions agree with TRBD1. From germline, CDR1 is KGHSH and CDR2 LQKENI. The CDR3 is 15 amino acids. V dropped 6 bases and J dropped 4; count of bases not matched to a gene: 4. This CDR3 reads CASSGQGASNQPQHF. In DNA, the CDR3 is TGTGCCAGCTCGGGACAGGGGGCGAGTAATCAGCCCCAGCATTTT.

This clone occurred once. The chain recombines TRBV28 with TRBJ2-2, with D tentatively TRBD2 (5 bases). The V end was cut by 8 bases, the J end by 2 bases, with 21 bases between. This CDR3 contains 17 residues. Germline V gene lookup returns CDR1 MDHEN and CDR2 SYDVKM. The DNA for the CDR3 is TGTGCCAGCGGGAGCCTCGGAGGCGCAGCTAACACCGGGGAGCTGTTTTTT. This translates into CASGSLGGAANTGELFF. The full variable domain, completed using reference TRBV28 and TRBJ2-2, is DVKVTQSSRYLVKRTGEKVFLECVQDMDHENMFWYRQDPGLGLRLIYFSYDVKMKEKGDIPEGYSVSREKKERFSLILESASTNQTSMYLCASGSLGGAANTGELFFGEGSRLTVL.

The V call is TRBV10-3, the J call TRBJ2-7; possibly TRBD1 for D (6 bases). Trimming cost V 3 bases and J 7 bases, with 16 bases left between them. CDR1 is ENHRY and CDR2 is SYGVKD in the germline V gene. The CDR3 sequence is 14 residues long. DNA for the CDR3: TGTGCCATCAGTGACAACAGGGTCCCCCAAGAGCAGTACTTC. It yields the protein CAISDNRVPQEQYF.

This chain links TRBV5-6 with TRBJ2-3; TRBD2 matches 7 bases. The CDR3 length is 16 residues. Germline loops: CDR1 SGHDT, CDR2 YYEEEE. Losses at the gene ends were 6 bases for V and 2 bases for J; bases not matched to a gene: 12. The CDR3 region is CASTQLGTTYTDTQYF. The CDR3 nucleotides read TGTGCCAGCACCCAACTCGGGACTACCTACACAGATACGCAGTATTTT.

A few counts support this clone. The chain employs TRBV4-3 and TRBJ2-1, with D possibly TRBD2 on 5 matching bases. CDR3 size: 15 residues. V was clipped by 0 bases and J by 9 bases, with 15 bases between them. Per germline, CDR1 LGHNA and CDR2 YSLEER. For the CDR3, the DNA is TGCGCCAGCAGCCAAGAAGTACGCGAGGGAGCTGAGCAGTTCTTC. Translation: CASSQEVREGAEQFF.

The chain carries TRBV6-1 and TRBJ2-7; maybe TRBD2 (6 bases). Deletions cut 5 bases from V and 1 base from J, with 12 bases between. The CDR3 covers 14 residues. Per germline, CDR1 MNHNS and CDR2 SASEGT. CDR3 nucleotides: TGTGCCAGCAGTTTAAGCGGGTCATCCTACGAGCAGTACTTC. Residues: CASSLSGSSYEQYF.

The rearrangement uses TRBV7-3 and TRBJ2-7, with TRBD2 matching 8 bases. Germline loops: CDR1 SGHTA, CDR2 FQGTGA. V lost 5 bases to trimming and J lost 5 bases; unmatched junction nucleotides: 11. This CDR3 contains 15 residues. The CDR3 DNA is TGTGCCAGCAGCAAGGCCAGCGGGAGCGTGAACGAGCAGTACTTC. Translating it yields CASSKASGSVNEQYF.

The chain employs TRBV4-3 and TRBJ2-3; the D gene is possibly TRBD1 (6 bases). The assigned J gene may be wrong: the sequence end matches TRBJ1-5 better. The CDR3 runs to 14 residues. Germline-derived CDR1 and CDR2 are LGHNA and YSLEER. Here the CDR3 reads CASSSGGPLDTQHF. CDR3 nucleotides: TGCGCCAGCAGCTCGGGGGGGCCGTTAGATACGCAGCATTTT.

The rearrangement links TRBV7-2 to TRBJ2-2; the match to TRBD2 covers 7 bases. Germline values: CDR1 SGHTA, CDR2 FQGNSA. The CDR3 loop spans 17 amino acids. J lost 7 bases, V lost 4 bases, and 15 bases had no gene match. CDR3 in DNA: TGTGCCAGCAGCTCATCTGGCCGGGGGGTAGCGGTCGGGGAGCTGTTTTTT. It yields the protein CASSSSGRGVAVGELFF.

This clone was seen a handful of times. This chain connects TRBV6-5 to TRBJ2-1; 8 positions match TRBD2. The CDR3 extends over 15 amino acids. With 4 bases clipped from V and 9 bases from J, the junction kept 11 bases outside the gene matches. CDR1 and CDR2 (germline): MNHEY, SVGAGI. CDR3 sequence: CASSSWTSFGGEQFF. DNA of the CDR3: TGTGCCAGCAGTTCCTGGACTAGCTTCGGTGGTGAGCAGTTCTTC.

The V and J genes are TRBV5-1 and TRBJ2-1, with 9 bases that match TRBD1. V lost 9 bases, J lost 3 bases, and 7 bases stayed unmatched. The CDR3 length is 14 residues. CDR1 and CDR2 (germline): SGHRS, YFSETQ. The CDR3 region is CATSGQGDYNEQFF. CDR3 DNA sequence: TGCGCCACCTCGGGACAGGGAGACTACAATGAGCAGTTCTTC. Using reference TRBV5-1 and TRBJ2-1 for the parts outside the CDR3, the full variable domain is KAGVTQTPRYLIKTRGQQVTLSCSPISGHRSVSWYQQTPGQGLQFLFEYFSETQRNKGNFPGRFSGRQFSNSRSEMNVSTLELGDSALYLCATSGQGDYNEQFFGPGTRLTVL.

Only one count was recorded for this clone. The CDR3 reads CASSPQGQYQETQYF. CDR3 nucleotides: TGTGCCAGCAGCCCTCAGGGACAGTACCAAGAGACCCAGTACTTC. This sequence joins TRBV7-2 and TRBJ2-5, with 7 bases fitting TRBD1. Germline V lookup: CDR1 SGHTA, CDR2 FQGNSA. The CDR3 has 15 residues. The V gene end was trimmed by 5 bases and the J gene end by 0 bases; junction bases not matched to a gene: 6.

The rearrangement uses TRBV19 and TRBJ2-1; TRBD1 agrees at 9 bases. This CDR3 is 15 amino acids long. V gave up 5 bases and J gave up 4 bases; unmatched junction bases: 6. The germline V gene has CDR1 LNHDA and CDR2 SQIVND (reference sequence). CDR3 nucleotide sequence: TGTGCCAGTAGTGTAGGGACAGGGACGTACAATGAGCAGTTCTTC. It specifies CASSVGTGTYNEQFF.

This sequence joins TRBV6-1 and TRBJ1-5; D unresolved. Germline-derived CDR1 and CDR2 are MNHNS and SASEGT. The CDR3 is made up of 18 amino acids. V shed 2 bases and J shed 0 bases, with 17 bases lying between them. CDR3 bases: TGTGCCAGCAGTGAATCTGGGGAGGCAAGATATAGCAATCAGCCCCAGCATTTT. Residues: CASSESGEARYSNQPQHF.

The DNA of the CDR3 is TGTGCCAGCAGTCTGACACCTAGCACAGATACGCAGTATTTT. This codes for CASSLTPSTDTQYF. The chain couples TRBV9 to TRBJ2-3, with unresolved D. V dropped 5 bases and J dropped 0 bases, with 10 bases sitting between them. This CDR3 contains 14 residues. Germline assignment: CDR1 SGDLS and CDR2 YYNGEE. The full variable domain, rest sourced from reference TRBV9 and TRBJ2-3, is DSGVTQTPKHLITATGQRVTLRCSPRSGDLSVYWYQQSLDQGLQFLIQYYNGEERAKGNILERFSAQQFPDLHSELNLSSLELGDSALYFCASSLTPSTDTQYFGPGTRLTVL.

The gene calls are TRBV11-3 and TRBJ2-7; 7 nucleotides line up with TRBD1. V was clipped by 5 bases and J by 2 bases; unmatched bases: 12. Germline assignment: CDR1 SGHNT and CDR2 YENEEA. The CDR3 is made up of 16 amino acids. Here the CDR3 DNA reads TGTGCCAGCAGCCCTACCCCGGGACAGCGAGCCTACGAGCAGTACTTC. As protein: CASSPTPGQRAYEQYF.

J is TRBJ2-1 and V is TRBV5-5, with 10 bases fitting TRBD2. From germline, CDR1 is SGHKS and CDR2 YYEKEE (reference sequence). With V trimmed by 6 bases and J by 9 bases, 3 bases remained unmatched. The CDR3 is 12 amino acids. In nucleotides, the CDR3 is TGTGCCAGCACACTAGCGGGACGTGAGCAGTTCTTC. Protein: CASTLAGREQFF.

The chain joins TRBV27 to TRBJ2-1; D is perhaps TRBD2 (7 bases). Trimming cost V 5 bases and J 3 bases, with 11 bases left between them. In germline, CDR1 is MNHEY, CDR2 SMNVEV (reference sequence). CDR3 length: 14 residues. The CDR3 nucleotides are TGTGCCAGCAGTCCGGGGGGCGGCTACAATGAGCAGTTCTTC. The encoded protein is CASSPGGGYNEQFF.

V is TRBV12-5 and J is TRBJ2-7; 7 bases match TRBD2. V trimming: 8 bases; J trimming: 6 bases; junction bases outside the gene matches: 7. Germline V gene sequence: CDR1 LGHNT, CDR2 FRNRAP. The length of the CDR3 is 12 residues. CDR3 bases: TGTGCTAGTTTCAGCGGGGTCGGCGAGCAGTACTTC. This translates into CASFSGVGEQYF. Looking up the rest from reference TRBV12-5 and TRBJ2-7 gives the full variable domain: DARVTQTPRHKVTEMGQEVTMRCQPILGHNTVFWYRQTMMQGLELLAYFRNRAPLDDSGMPKDRFSAEMPDATLATLKIQPSEPRDSAVYFCASFSGVGEQYFGPGTRLTVT.

This clone was seen just once. This chain links TRBV29-1 with TRBJ2-2; maybe TRBD2 (5 bases). V shed 4 bases and J shed 5 bases, with 14 bases lying between them. This CDR3 is 14 amino acids long. Germline CDR1 reads SQVTM; CDR2 reads ANQGSEA. This CDR3 is CSVAVARRTGELFF. The CDR3 DNA is TGCAGCGTTGCGGTGGCAAGGAGGACCGGGGAGCTGTTTTTT.

The chain recombines TRBV29-1 with TRBJ1-4; D may be TRBD1 (5 bases). V was trimmed by 6 bases and J by 7 bases, leaving 15 bases between them. This CDR3 has 13 residues. Germline V gene lookup returns CDR1 SQVTM and CDR2 ANQGSEA. The CDR3 coding sequence is TGCAGCGTGCCCGGGGGTGGTGGTGAAAAACTGTTTTTT. This sequence encodes CSVPGGGGEKLFF.

The chain joins TRBV10-1 to TRBJ2-1, with D uncertain. The V and J ends lost 8 bases and 0 bases respectively, with 8 bases between them. This CDR3 spans 13 amino acids. Germline values: CDR1 WNHNN, CDR2 SYGVQD (reference sequence). CDR3 region: CASGPASYNEQFF. The DNA of the CDR3 is TGCGCCAGCGGCCCTGCCTCCTACAATGAGCAGTTCTTC.

The rearrangement joins TRBV27 to TRBJ2-7; D is perhaps TRBD1 (6 bases). In germline, CDR1 is MNHEY, CDR2 SMNVEV (reference sequence). CDR3 length equals 14 residues. V dropped 6 bases and J dropped 4 bases, with 16 bases sitting between them. The CDR3 sequence: CASRARRTAYEQYF. The DNA of the CDR3 is TGTGCCAGCAGAGCCCGCCGGACAGCTTACGAGCAGTACTTC.